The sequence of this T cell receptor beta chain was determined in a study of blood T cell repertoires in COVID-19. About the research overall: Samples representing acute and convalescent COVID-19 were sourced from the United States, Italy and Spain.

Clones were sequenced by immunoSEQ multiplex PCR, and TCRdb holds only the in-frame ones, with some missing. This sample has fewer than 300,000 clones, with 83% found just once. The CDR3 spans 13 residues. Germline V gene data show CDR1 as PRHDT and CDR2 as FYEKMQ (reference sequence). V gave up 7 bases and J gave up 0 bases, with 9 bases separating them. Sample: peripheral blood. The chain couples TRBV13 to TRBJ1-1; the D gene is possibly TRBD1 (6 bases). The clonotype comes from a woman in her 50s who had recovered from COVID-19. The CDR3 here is CASTGTLNTEAFF. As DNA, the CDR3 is TGTGCCAGCACGGGGACACTGAACACTGAAGCTTTCTTT.